This entry describes one T cell receptor beta chain. Its antigen remains undetermined. Within one base of it there is no much larger clone, and no base qualities were kept. Explained via the paper, the time point label denotes: blood 4 weeks post-SBRT, at nephrectomy. Interpreted using the paper, the treatment or condition label stands for: 15 Gy SBRT to primary tumor, nephrectomy 4 weeks later. Samples were obtained from a clinical trial, in which 15 Gy stereotactic body radiation therapy was delivered to primary renal cell carcinomas and nephrectomy was performed 4 weeks later. To follow tumor-enriched clonotypes, peripheral blood was collected serially from radiation-treated patients at baseline and again at 2 weeks and 4 weeks after SBRT. All patients had renal cell carcinoma with clear cell pathology. The QIAamp DNA Blood Mini Kit (Qiagen) was used to prepare genomic DNA for TCR sequencing. Samples were included in the analyses only if all quality control checks were passed.

This sample is part of a study of radiation and T cells in renal cell carcinoma (dated by TCRdb to 2020 to 2021). For context, the study as a whole: In total, roughly 52 samples, comprising 26 tumors and some 27 peripheral blood samples, were subjected to TCR beta sequencing. The final blood draw took place at 4 weeks after radiation, the same time as nephrectomy. A total of roughly 4 million unique CDR3 nucleotide sequences, encoding 2,500,000 or so unique CDR3 amino acid sequences, were found across all 55 or so samples. Points the paper makes about the study in general: Top tumor clonotypes rose in blood from baseline to 2 weeks post-radiation, then contracted by 4 weeks, suggesting transient expansion of tumor-resident clones. With a single-armed trial design, the study had no way to address how radiation dose or scheduling affects the TCR repertoire. Changes in the blood repertoire were not tracked past 4 weeks after treatment. Because pretreatment tumor biopsies were not available, the baseline intratumoral presence of clonotypes could not be determined.

Per the germline V gene (reference sequence), SGHNT is the CDR1 and YYREEE is the CDR2. Compared with germline, V lacks 4 bases and J lacks 3 bases; bases without a gene match: 7. The CDR3 numbers 18 residues from cysteine through phenylalanine. Only the CDR3 region is kept as DNA, spanning 54 bases read in frame from base 1. TCR beta libraries were generated from genomic DNA with the immunoSEQ kit, following the manufacturer's recommendations. To prepare the libraries, a first multiplex PCR with proprietary primers was run, followed by a second PCR that added unique barcodes, and a bead cleanup was done after each round. Each sample batch included a kit-provided positive control reaction and a negative control reaction. The final libraries were assessed on an Agilent 4200 TapeStation D1000 ScreenTape, pooled by volume, and quantified by qPCR. Sequencing ran on an Illumina NextSeq500 with a MidOutput 150-cycle cartridge, using 156 Read1 and 15 Index1 cycles with kit custom primers. The pooled library was loaded at approximately 1 pM, and roughly 20% PhiX control was spiked in. Under the source paper's analysis protocol: Vendor-processed data were analyzed in R, and a clonotype was defined as all T cells sharing the same CDR3 nucleotide sequence. In the clone abundance analyses, frequencies were normalized to the 10,000 most abundant clones in each sample. Public T cell clones, which averaged fewer than five per sample, were excluded before analysis. An abundance difference of at least 32-fold between compartments was the criterion for calling clonotypes tumor-enriched or baseline blood-enriched. A beta-binomial differential abundance model was applied to find clonotypes that expanded or contracted between blood time points. Tumor-blood repertoire similarity was measured with the Baroni-Urbani and Buser coefficient, and group comparisons used two-tailed Wilcoxon tests in R. This is the immuneACCESS table as TCRdb keeps it, with only in-frame sequences that have V and J called. A part of the clones is gone; compared with another copy, unresolved V genes explain less than half, and the rest is unexplained. That table furnishes V, J and clone size, whereas the DNA furnished D and trimming. Present in this sample are some 150,000 clones, approximately 86% of which were seen just once. The ten largest clones capture around 17% of the sample.

This sample comprised blood, obtained from a patient whose treatment included radiotherapy and nephrectomy. This chain joins TRBV5-4 to TRBJ2-1; 16 nucleotides in the junction match TRBD2. The TCR sequence derives from a woman in her fifties or sixties with renal cell carcinoma. CDR3 loop: CASSQPGLAGGLYNEQFF. In nucleotide form, the sequence is TGTGCCAGCAGCCAACCGGGACTAGCGGGAGGGCTCTACAATGAGCAGTTCTTC.